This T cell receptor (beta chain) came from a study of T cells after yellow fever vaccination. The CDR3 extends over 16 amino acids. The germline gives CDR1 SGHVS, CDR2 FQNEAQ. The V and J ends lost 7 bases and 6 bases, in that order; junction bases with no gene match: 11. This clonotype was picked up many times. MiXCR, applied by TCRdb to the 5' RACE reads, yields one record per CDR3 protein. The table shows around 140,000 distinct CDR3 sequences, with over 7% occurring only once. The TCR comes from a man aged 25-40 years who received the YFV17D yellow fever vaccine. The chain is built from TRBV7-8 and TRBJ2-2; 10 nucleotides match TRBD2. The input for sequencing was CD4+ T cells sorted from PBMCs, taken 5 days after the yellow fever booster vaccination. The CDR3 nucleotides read TGTGCCAGCACTCCAGGGGGAAGCGGGAGGGCCGGGGAGCTGTTTTTT. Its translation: CASTPGGSGRAGELFF.